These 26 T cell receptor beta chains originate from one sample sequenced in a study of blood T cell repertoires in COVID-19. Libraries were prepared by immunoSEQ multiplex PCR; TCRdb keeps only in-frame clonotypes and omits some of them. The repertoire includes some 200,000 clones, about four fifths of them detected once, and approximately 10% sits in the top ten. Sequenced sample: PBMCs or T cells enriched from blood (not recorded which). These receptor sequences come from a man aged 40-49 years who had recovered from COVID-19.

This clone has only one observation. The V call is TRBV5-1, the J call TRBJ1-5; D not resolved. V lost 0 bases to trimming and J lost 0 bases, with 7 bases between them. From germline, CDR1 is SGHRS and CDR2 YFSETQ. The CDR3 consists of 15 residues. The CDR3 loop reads CASSLESNSNQPQHF. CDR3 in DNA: TGCGCCAGCAGCTTGGAGAGCAATAGCAATCAGCCCCAGCATTTT.

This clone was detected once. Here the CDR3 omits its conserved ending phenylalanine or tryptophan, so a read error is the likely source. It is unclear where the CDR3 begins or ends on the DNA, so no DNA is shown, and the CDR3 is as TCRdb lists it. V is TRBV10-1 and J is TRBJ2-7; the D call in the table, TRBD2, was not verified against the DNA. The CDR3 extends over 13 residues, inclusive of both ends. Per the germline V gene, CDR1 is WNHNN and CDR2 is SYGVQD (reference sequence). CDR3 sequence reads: CASSGGLGGGLLI.

The CDR3 sequence: CASSPQRGSYNEQFF. The CDR3 nucleotides read TGCGCCAGCAGCCCTCAGCGGGGCTCCTACAATGAGCAGTTCTTC. This rearrangement joins TRBV4-3 to TRBJ2-1, with 7 bases that match TRBD2. The CDR3 sequence is 15 residues long. The junction had 3 bases not matched to a gene; V was cut back by 4 bases and J by 0 bases. The germline gives CDR1 LGHNA, CDR2 YSLEER.

The chain's CDR3 is CASSLAGARNTIYF. CDR3 DNA sequence: TGTGCCAGTAGTCTGGCAGGTGCCCGAAACACCATATATTTT. The J gene is TRBJ1-3, the V gene TRBV19; unclear D gene. The CDR3 loop spans 14 amino acids. The ends were cut back, 5 bases at V and 5 bases at J, with 13 bases in the middle. Germline CDR1 reads LNHDA; CDR2 reads SQIVND (reference sequence).

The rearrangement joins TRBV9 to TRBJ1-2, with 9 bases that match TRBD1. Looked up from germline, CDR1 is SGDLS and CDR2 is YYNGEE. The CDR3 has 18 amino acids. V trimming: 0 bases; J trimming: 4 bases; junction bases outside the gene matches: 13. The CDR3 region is CASSVADRDRDETYGYTF. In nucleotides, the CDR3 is TGTGCCAGCAGCGTAGCCGACCGGGACAGGGACGAAACCTATGGCTACACCTTC.

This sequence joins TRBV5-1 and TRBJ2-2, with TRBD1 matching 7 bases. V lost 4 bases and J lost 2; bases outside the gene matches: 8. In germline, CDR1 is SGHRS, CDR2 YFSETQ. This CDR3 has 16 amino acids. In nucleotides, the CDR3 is TGCGCCAGCAGCCGCCTAGGACAGGCCAACACCGGGGAGCTGTTTTTT. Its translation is CASSRLGQANTGELFF.

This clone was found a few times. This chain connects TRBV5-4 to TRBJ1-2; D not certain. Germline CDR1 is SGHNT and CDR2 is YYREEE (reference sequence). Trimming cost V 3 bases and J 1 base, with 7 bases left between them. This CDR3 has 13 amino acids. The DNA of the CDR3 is TGTGCCAGCAGCTCCAGGTATAACTATGGCTACACCTTC. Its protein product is CASSSRYNYGYTF.

The CDR3 sequence: CASSLAGVVEGETQYF. The CDR3 DNA follows: TGCGCCAGCAGCTTAGCCGGGGTCGTGGAGGGGGAGACCCAGTACTTC. The chain has TRBV5-1 and TRBJ2-5; weak D call: TRBD2 (6 bases). This CDR3 is 16 amino acids long. V was pared by 2 bases and J by 5 bases, with 19 bases between. Per germline, CDR1 SGHRS and CDR2 YFSETQ.

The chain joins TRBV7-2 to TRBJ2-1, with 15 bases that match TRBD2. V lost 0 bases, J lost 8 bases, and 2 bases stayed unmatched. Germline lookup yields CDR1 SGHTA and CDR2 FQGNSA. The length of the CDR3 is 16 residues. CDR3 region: CASSLAGTSGRHEQFF. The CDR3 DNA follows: TGTGCCAGCAGCTTAGCCGGGACTAGCGGGAGGCATGAGCAGTTCTTC.

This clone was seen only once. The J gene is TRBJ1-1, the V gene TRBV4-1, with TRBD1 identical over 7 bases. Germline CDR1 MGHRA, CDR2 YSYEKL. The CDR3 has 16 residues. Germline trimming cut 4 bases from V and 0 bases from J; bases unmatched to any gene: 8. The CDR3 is CASSPSQGLLNTEAFF. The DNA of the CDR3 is TGCGCCAGCAGCCCTTCACAGGGGCTCTTGAACACTGAAGCTTTCTTT.

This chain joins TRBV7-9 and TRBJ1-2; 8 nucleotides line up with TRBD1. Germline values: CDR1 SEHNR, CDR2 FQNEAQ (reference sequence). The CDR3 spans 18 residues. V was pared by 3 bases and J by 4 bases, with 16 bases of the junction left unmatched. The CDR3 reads CASSFAGGVSYWGYGYTF. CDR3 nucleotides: TGTGCCAGCAGCTTTGCAGGGGGCGTGAGTTATTGGGGCTATGGCTACACCTTC. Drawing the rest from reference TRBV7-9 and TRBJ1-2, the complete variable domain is DTGVSQNPRHKITKRGQNVTFRCDPISEHNRLYWYRQTLGQGPEFLTYFQNEAQLEKSRLLSDRFSAERPKGSFSTLEIQRTEQGDSAMYLCASSFAGGVSYWGYGYTFGSGTRLTVV.

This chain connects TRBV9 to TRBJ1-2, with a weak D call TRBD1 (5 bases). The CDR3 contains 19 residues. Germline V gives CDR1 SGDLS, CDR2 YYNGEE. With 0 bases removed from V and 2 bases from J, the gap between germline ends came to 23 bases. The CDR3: CASSVGPTGLLTSNYGYTF. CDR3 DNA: TGTGCCAGCAGCGTAGGACCGACGGGACTACTCACGTCCAACTATGGCTACACCTTC.

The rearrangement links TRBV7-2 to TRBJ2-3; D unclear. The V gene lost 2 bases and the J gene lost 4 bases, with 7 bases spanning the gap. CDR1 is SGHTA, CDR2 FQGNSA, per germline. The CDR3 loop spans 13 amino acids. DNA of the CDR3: TGTGCCAGCAGCTTAAGTGCGGCAGATACGCAGTATTTT. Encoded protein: CASSLSAADTQYF.

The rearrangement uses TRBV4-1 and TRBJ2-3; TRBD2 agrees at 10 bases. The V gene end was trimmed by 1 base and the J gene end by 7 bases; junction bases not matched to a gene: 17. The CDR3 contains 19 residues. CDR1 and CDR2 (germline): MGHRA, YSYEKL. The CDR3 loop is CASSQGGSGRAGNLNTQYF. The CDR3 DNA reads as TGCGCCAGCAGCCAAGGAGGGAGCGGGAGGGCCGGAAACTTAAATACGCAGTATTTT.

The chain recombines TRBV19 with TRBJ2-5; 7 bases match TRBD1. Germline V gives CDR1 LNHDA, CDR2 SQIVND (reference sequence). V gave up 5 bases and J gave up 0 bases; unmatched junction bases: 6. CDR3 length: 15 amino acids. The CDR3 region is CASSPTGSDQETQYF. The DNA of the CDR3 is TGTGCCAGTAGTCCGACAGGGTCCGACCAAGAGACCCAGTACTTC.

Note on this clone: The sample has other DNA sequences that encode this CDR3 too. The CDR3 DNA is TGTGCCAGCAGTAGCGGGACCTACAATGAGCAGTTCTTC. It yields the protein CASSSGTYNEQFF. This chain links TRBV6-4 with TRBJ2-1; 7 bases match TRBD2. The length of the CDR3 is 13 residues. The V gene end was trimmed by 5 bases and the J gene end by 2 bases; junction bases not matched to a gene: 0. From germline, CDR1 is MRHNA and CDR2 SNTAGT.

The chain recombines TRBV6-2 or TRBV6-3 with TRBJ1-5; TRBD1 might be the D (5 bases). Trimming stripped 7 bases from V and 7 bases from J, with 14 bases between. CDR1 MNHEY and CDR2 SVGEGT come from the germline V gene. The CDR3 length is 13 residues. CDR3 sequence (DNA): TGTGCCAGCACCCCTGGGGGGGGACAGCCCCAGCATTTT. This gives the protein CASTPGGGQPQHF.

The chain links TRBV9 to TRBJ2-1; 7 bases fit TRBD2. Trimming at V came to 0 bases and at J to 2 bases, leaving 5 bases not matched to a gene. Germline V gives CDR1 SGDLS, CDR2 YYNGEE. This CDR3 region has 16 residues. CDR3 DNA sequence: TGTGCCAGCAGCGTAGCTCCGGGAGGACCCTACAATGAGCAGTTCTTC. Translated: CASSVAPGGPYNEQFF.

CDR3 nucleotides: TGCAGTGCTAGTCGGACTGGATACTCTGGGGCCAACGTCCTGACTTTC. Amino acids: CSASRTGYSGANVLTF. V is TRBV20-1 and J is TRBJ2-6; TRBD2 is a possible D gene (5 bases). Germline V gene data show CDR1 as DFQATT and CDR2 as SNEGSKA (reference sequence). The CDR3 is made up of 16 amino acids. Trimming removed 3 bases from V and 0 bases from J, with 12 bases in between.

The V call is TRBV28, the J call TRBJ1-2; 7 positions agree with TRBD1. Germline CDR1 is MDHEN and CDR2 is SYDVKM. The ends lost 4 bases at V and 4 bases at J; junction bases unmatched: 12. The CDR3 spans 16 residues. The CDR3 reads CASSYRGGGRIYGYTF. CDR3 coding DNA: TGTGCCAGCAGTTACAGGGGTGGGGGGCGCATCTATGGCTACACCTTC.

The CDR3 DNA follows: TGTGCCAGCAGTTCATTAGCGGTGTCCCCCTACAATGAGCAGTTCTTC. Its translation is CASSSLAVSPYNEQFF. This rearrangement joins TRBV27 to TRBJ2-1; tentative D call: TRBD2 (6 bases). Germline V gene sequence: CDR1 MNHEY, CDR2 SMNVEV (reference sequence). V shed 4 bases and J shed 2 bases, with 15 bases lying between them. The CDR3 totals 16 residues.

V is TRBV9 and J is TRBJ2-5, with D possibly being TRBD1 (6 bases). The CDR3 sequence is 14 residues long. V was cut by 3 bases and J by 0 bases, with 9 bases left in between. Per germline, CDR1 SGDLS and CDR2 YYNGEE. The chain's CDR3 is CASSAGQNQETQYF. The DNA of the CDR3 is TGTGCCAGCAGCGCCGGACAGAACCAAGAGACCCAGTACTTC.

The DNA of the CDR3 is TGTGCCAGCATGGGACTAGCGGGAGGGACCCTTTACAATGAGCAGTTCTTC. This gives the protein CASMGLAGGTLYNEQFF. J is TRBJ2-1 and V is TRBV7-9; 16 bases agree with TRBD2. The ends lost 7 bases at V and 4 bases at J; junction bases unmatched: 7. CDR1 is SEHNR, CDR2 FQNEAQ, per germline (reference sequence). The CDR3 has 17 residues.

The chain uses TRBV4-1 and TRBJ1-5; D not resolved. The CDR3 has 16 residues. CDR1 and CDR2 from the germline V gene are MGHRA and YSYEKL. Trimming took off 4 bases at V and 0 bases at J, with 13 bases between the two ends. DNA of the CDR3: TGCGCCAGCAGCCGACATGGGTCCGGTAGCAATCAGCCCCAGCATTTT. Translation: CASSRHGSGSNQPQHF.

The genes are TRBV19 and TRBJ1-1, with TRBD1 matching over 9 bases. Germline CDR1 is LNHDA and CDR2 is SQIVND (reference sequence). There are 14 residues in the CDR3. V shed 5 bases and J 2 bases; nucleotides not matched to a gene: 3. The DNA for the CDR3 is TGTGCCAGTAGTTACAGGGGGCCCAACACTGAAGCTTTCTTT. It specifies CASSYRGPNTEAFF.

The CDR3 region has the DNA TGTGCCAGTTCCCGACTCACTAGAAACACCATATATTTT. This codes for CASSRLTRNTIYF. V is TRBV6-5 and J is TRBJ1-3; D is unclear. V was cut by 9 bases and J by 5 bases, with 14 bases left in between. This CDR3 is 13 amino acids long. CDR1 is MNHEY, CDR2 SVGAGI, per germline.